This entry features one T cell receptor (beta chain) sequence. The target antigen is unknown. This sample was included in a study of T cell clonotyping in hematopoietic cell transplantation. Study findings and constraints: After transplant, recipient diversity fell while pathologically expanded clonotypes grew through day 180.

This CDR3 has 15 amino acids. The germline V gene encodes CDR1 LGHNA and CDR2 YSLEER. Trimming pared 0 bases from V and 0 bases from J, leaving 6 bases between. Assay used: immunoSEQ multiplex PCR; TCRdb lists only in-frame clones, some missing. Of over 8,000 clones listed, 40% to 65% are singletons. The chain couples TRBV4-3 to TRBJ1-3, with D hard to call. The clonotype originates from a female patient in her forties or fifties who had an allogeneic stem cell transplant from an unrelated donor, so the T cells may come from the graft donor. Some clones in this sample may be carry-over from other donors' samples. The sequencing here drew on peripheral blood mononuclear cells, taken 100 days after allogeneic stem cell transplant. CDR3 loop: CASSQDEGSGNTIYF. CDR3 nucleotide sequence: TGCGCCAGCAGCCAAGATGAGGGCTCTGGAAACACCATATATTTT.